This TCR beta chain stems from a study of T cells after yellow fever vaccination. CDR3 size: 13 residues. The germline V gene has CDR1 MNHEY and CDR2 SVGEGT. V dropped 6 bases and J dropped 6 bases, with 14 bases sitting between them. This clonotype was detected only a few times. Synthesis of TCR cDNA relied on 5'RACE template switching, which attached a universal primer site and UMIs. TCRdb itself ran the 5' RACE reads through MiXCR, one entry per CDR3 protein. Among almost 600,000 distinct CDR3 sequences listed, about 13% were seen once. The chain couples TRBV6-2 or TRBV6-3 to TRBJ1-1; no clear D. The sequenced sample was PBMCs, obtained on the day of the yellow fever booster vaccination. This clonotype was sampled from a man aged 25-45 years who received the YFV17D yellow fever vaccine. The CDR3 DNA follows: TGTGCCAGCAGAGCCCTGGAGTGGTCTGAAGCTTTCTTT. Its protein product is CASRALEWSEAFF.